This paragraph reports one T cell receptor (beta chain). Its antigen is unidentified. This sample was included in a study of shared clonotypes between healthy human individuals. Study overall: CD4 naive cells filled three plates per donor, CD4 memory three, CD8 naive two and CD8 memory one. Study-wide results and limits: Depth was large, yet rarefaction showed that sorted-subset sequencing was incomplete. Naive subsets generally had larger estimated richness than memory subsets. It was expected that sequencing depth would affect clonotype sharing among donors.

The protocol was immunoSEQ multiplex PCR, while the TCRdb copy is restricted to in-frame clones and leaves out a portion. The table includes some 1.1 million clones, approximately 75% detected once. Per germline, CDR1 MNHEY and CDR2 SVGAGI. V was shortened by 5 bases and J by 6 bases, with 13 bases between the two germline ends. The CDR3 spans 13 residues. The sample comprised memory CD4+ T cells from PBMCs. The subset denotes: CD45RA-negative fraction. This chain connects TRBV6-5 to TRBJ2-5, with D perhaps matching TRBD1 (7 bases). The source is a man between 18 and 35 years old in good health. Some clones in this sample may be carry-over from other donors' samples. In DNA, the CDR3 is TGTGCCAGCAGTCGTCAGGGGGGACAGACCCAGTACTTC. Encoded protein: CASSRQGGQTQYF.